The source of this T cell receptor beta chain is a study of neurological immune-mediated disorders. Study results and caveats: Expansion of TCR clones was greatest in HTLV-1-associated myelopathy and smallest in multiple sclerosis, where it fell below that of healthy controls. The absence of shared CDR3 amino acid sequences among expanded clones across subjects suggests private repertoires in all groups.

This clonotype was detected many times. What it binds is unknown. The junction had 6 bases not matched to a gene; V was cut back by 1 base and J by 0 bases. The CDR3 spans 17 residues. TCRdb re-derived calls from the 5' RACE reads in MiXCR, one entry per CDR3 protein. The table shows under 80,000 distinct CDR3 sequences, with under 10% occurring only once. PBMCs stored at -80 C, 2 million in total, were the source of the unsorted libraries. The V and J genes are TRBV12-3 or TRBV12-4 and TRBJ1-5, with 7 bases aligning to TRBD1. This receptor was identified in a man over 45 in good health. Material: PBMCs. The CDR3 nucleotides read TGTGCCAGCAGTTTAGGGCAGGGGGGTTATAGCAATCAGCCCCAGCATTTT. Residues: CASSLGQGGYSNQPQHF.